The table lists the clone carrying this T cell receptor beta chain with a count of one. These data belong to a study of blood T cell repertoires in COVID-19. Study at large: Sample material is recorded as cDNA or gDNA derived from T cells, B-cell-depleted T cells, or PBMCs.

Under the authors' procedure: The assay estimated nucleated cells by amplifying reference gene primers. Method: immunoSEQ multiplex PCR; TCRdb's copy keeps in-frame clones and lacks some. Clone size and the V and J calls come from that table; the DNA yielded D and trimming. The sample consists of about 270,000 clones, about four fifths of them appearing once. Trimming took 4 bases from V and 5 from J, leaving 14 bases between them. The CDR3 runs 14 residues. Germline CDR1 is SNHLY and CDR2 is FYNNEI. The sample consisted of peripheral blood. The receptor was isolated from a human donor with COVID-19, enrolled during active disease. The donor label of this sample is uncertain. The genes are TRBV2 and TRBJ2-5, with D possibly matching TRBD1 (6 bases). The DNA of the CDR3 is TGTGCCAGCAGTGTTAACAGGGATGGGGAGACCCAGTACTTC. Protein sequence: CASSVNRDGETQYF.